The text below deals with one T cell receptor (beta chain). The target of this receptor is not known. No clone much larger than this one lies a single base away; base qualities are absent. This specimen comes from a study of blood T cell repertoires in COVID-19 (dated by TCRdb to about 2020). Regarding the study in general: Collaborator samples came from the United States, Italy and Spain and covered acute and convalescent phases of COVID-19. The material from the prospective study consisted of cDNA or gDNA derived from T cells, B-cell-depleted T cells, or PBMCs. Subjects who had been exposed to COVID-19, were actively infected with it, or had recovered from it provided the deeply sampled blood TCRbeta repertoires that made up the dataset. The repertoires were released in a freely available public database meant as a resource for research on the immune response to SARS-CoV-2. The samples were drawn from the first 160 participants of the ongoing ImmuneRACE study and from 950 to 1,500 subjects provided by 6 global collaborators. Nearly every sample came with metadata listing a de-identified subject ID, COVID-19 status, age in years and sex. HLA class I and class II types, where available, came from metadata supplied by the sample provider rather than from assay-based typing.

V trim: 0 bases; J trim: 6 bases; unmatched bases: 6. The CDR3 runs 16 residues from the cysteine to the phenylalanine. CDR3 DNA only is kept here, 48 bases in frame from base 1. The germline V gene gives CDR1 as MNHNS and CDR2 as SASEGT. The immunoSEQ Assay, a bias-controlled multiplex PCR, was used to amplify TCRbeta CDR3 regions from genomic DNA. The authors processed their data as follows. The number of nucleated cells in each sample was estimated by amplification of reference gene primers within the assay. To quantify the absolute abundance of each unique TCRbeta CDR3 rearrangement, sequence reads were collapsed and filtered. Productive Simpson clonality was computed per sample as the square root of Simpson's diversity index over productive rearrangements. TCRdb's version of the immuneACCESS table is confined to in-frame rearrangements and falls short of the full clone set. An unresolved V gene accounts for under half of the shortfall where checked; the remainder is of unknown origin. For V, J and clone size, that table is used; D and trimming come from the DNA. Recorded for this sample are around 230,000 clones; around 86% of them occurred a single time. Around 2% of the sample lies in the top ten.

The study at large found these results: The quantity of clinical and demographic metadata differed by source and by participant and was supplied without curation.

Samples from volunteer blood donors who had recovered from COVID-19 were contributed by a second Seattle source. The collaborating institutions used their own protocols to collect whole blood in K2EDTA tubes. For TCRbeta analysis, collaborators shipped samples in one of three forms: frozen whole blood, isolated PBMCs, or DNA extracted from either of those sample types. Sequenced: peripheral blood. The V and J genes are TRBV6-1 and TRBJ2-3; TRBD2 aligns with 10 central bases. This TCR was recovered from a man aged 25-45 years who had recovered from COVID-19. The nucleotide sequence is given as TGTGCCAGCAGTGAAGCCCCAGCGGGGGGGCGGGATACGCAGTATTTT. The resulting protein is CASSEAPAGGRDTQYF.